The 17 T cell receptor beta chains reported below all come from one sample, sequenced in a study of T cells in Graves' hyperthyroidism and ophthalmopathy. Amplification of TCR beta CDR3 regions was performed using RNA transcripts as template. The primer set for the first-round RT-PCR of the TCR CDR3 was HTBI. TCRdb re-analysed the multiplex PCR reads in MiXCR, keeping a single row per CDR3 protein. The repertoire includes around 210,000 distinct CDR3 sequences, 17% of them detected once, and roughly 55% sits in the top ten. Sequenced sample: blood. The receptors were gathered from a woman in her 50s with Graves' hyperthyroidism.

This clonotype was recorded at least ten times. The V call is TRBV6-1, the J call TRBJ2-1; TRBD1 might be the D (6 bases). Trimming stripped 7 bases from V and 9 bases from J, with 13 bases between. The CDR3 consists of 12 residues. Germline V lookup: CDR1 MNHNS, CDR2 SASEGT. The CDR3 loop is CASTGQSLEQFF. The CDR3 bases are TGTGCCAGCACCGGACAGAGTCTTGAGCAGTTCTTC.

This clonotype came up a few times. CDR3 region: CASRGIAGGYEQYF. The CDR3 DNA is TGTGCCAGCAGGGGGATAGCGGGAGGCTACGAGCAGTACTTC. The chain carries TRBV25-1 and TRBJ2-7; 10 nucleotides line up with TRBD2. The germline V gene has CDR1 MGHDK and CDR2 SYGVNS. Unmatched junction bases numbered 5, after V lost 6 bases and J lost 3 bases. The CDR3 consists of 14 residues.

This clonotype came up many times. This rearrangement joins TRBV12-3 or TRBV12-4 to TRBJ1-1, with D unclear. This CDR3 region has 13 residues. Trimming stripped 2 bases from V and 1 base from J, with 5 bases between. The DNA of the CDR3 is TGTGCCAGCAGTTTACAGGAGAACACTGAAGCTTTCTTT. This sequence encodes CASSLQENTEAFF.

This clonotype was observed at least ten times. The chain has TRBV2 and TRBJ1-2, with 9 nucleotides matching TRBD1. The CDR3 spans 14 residues. Germline loops: CDR1 SNHLY, CDR2 FYNNEI. The V gene end was trimmed by 4 bases and the J gene end by 4 bases; junction bases not matched to a gene: 4. CDR3 sequence reads: CASSGAGQGYGYTF. For the CDR3, the DNA is TGTGCCAGCAGTGGAGCGGGACAGGGCTATGGCTACACCTTC.

The sample holds many counts of this clonotype. The chain joins TRBV3-1 to TRBJ2-3; D gene uncertain. This CDR3 region has 13 residues. V was trimmed by 0 bases and J by 4 bases, leaving 5 bases between them. Germline values: CDR1 LGHDT, CDR2 YNNKEL (reference sequence). This CDR3 reads CASSQDLPDTQYF. As DNA, the CDR3 is TGTGCCAGCAGCCAAGATCTGCCAGATACGCAGTATTTT.

J is TRBJ1-1 and V is TRBV7-9, with D unresolved. Germline V CDR1 and CDR2: SEHNR, FQNEAQ (reference sequence). The V gene lost 2 bases and the J gene lost 1 base, with 17 bases spanning the gap. The CDR3 loop spans 17 amino acids. CDR3 DNA sequence: TGTGCCAGCAGCTTATTCGGCCCGATTGGTGGGAACACTGAAGCTTTCTTT. Protein: CASSLFGPIGGNTEAFF.

This clonotype was found many times. This sequence joins TRBV6-1 and TRBJ2-7; tentatively, D is TRBD2 (6 bases). Deletions cut 7 bases from V and 1 base from J, with 14 bases between. The CDR3 runs 14 residues. CDR1 is MNHNS, CDR2 SASEGT, per germline. The CDR3: CASKYLAPSYEQYF. Written as DNA, the CDR3 is TGTGCCAGCAAATATCTAGCGCCTTCCTACGAGCAGTACTTC.

This clonotype was counted at least ten times. The chain has TRBV15 and TRBJ2-5; 8 bases match TRBD1. This CDR3 spans 14 amino acids. V shed 3 bases, J shed 2 bases, and the junction held 2 bases outside the gene matches. CDR1 is LNHNV and CDR2 is YYDKDF in the germline V gene (reference sequence). This CDR3 is CATSRRTGQETQYF. The CDR3 DNA is TGTGCCACCAGCAGGCGGACAGGGCAAGAGACCCAGTACTTC.

This clonotype was counted ten times or more. The chain carries TRBV20-1 and TRBJ2-1, with 8 nucleotides matching TRBD2. Germline CDR1 DFQATT, CDR2 SNEGSKA (reference sequence). The CDR3 loop spans 15 amino acids. Losses at the gene ends were 3 bases for V and 3 bases for J; bases not matched to a gene: 7. The CDR3 protein is CSARPLAVVYNEQFF. The CDR3 DNA reads as TGCAGTGCTAGGCCACTAGCGGTTGTCTACAATGAGCAGTTCTTC.

Many counts were recorded for this clonotype. The genes are TRBV12-3 or TRBV12-4 and TRBJ1-5; D not certain. V gave up 1 base and J gave up 9 bases, with 7 bases separating them. The CDR3 covers 12 residues. This chain's CDR3 is CASSLGKGPQHF. The CDR3 coding sequence is TGTGCCAGCAGTTTAGGGAAAGGGCCCCAGCATTTT.

This clonotype has at least ten counts. The chain combines TRBV6-1 with TRBJ2-3, with TRBD2 matching over 14 bases. The CDR3 loop spans 17 amino acids. Trimming took 3 bases from V and 6 from J; bases not matched to a gene: 8. Germline loops: CDR1 MNHNS, CDR2 SASEGT. CDR3 DNA: TGTGCCAGCAGTGATGCGGGACTAGCGGGAGTCATCGATACGCAGTATTTT. Encoded protein: CASSDAGLAGVIDTQYF.

In its sample, this clonotype was seen many times. The rearrangement links TRBV6-1 to TRBJ2-1; tentatively, D is TRBD1 (5 bases). This CDR3 is 15 amino acids long. V lost 2 bases and J lost 6, with 14 bases in between. Germline V gene lookup returns CDR1 MNHNS and CDR2 SASEGT. The CDR3 loop is CASSERGRVGNEQFF. CDR3 sequence (DNA): TGTGCCAGCAGTGAAAGGGGCAGGGTAGGCAATGAGCAGTTCTTC.

V and J are TRBV20-1 and TRBJ2-2; 10 nucleotides agree with TRBD1. Losses at the gene ends were 6 bases for V and 2 bases for J; bases not matched to a gene: 30. This CDR3 comprises 23 residues. CDR1 is DFQATT and CDR2 is SNEGSKA in the germline V gene (reference sequence). DNA for the CDR3: TGCAGTGCCCAAGGCTCGGGACAGGGGCGATCAACCGGGACGCGGGCCAACACCGGGGAGCTGTTTTTT. Protein product: CSAQGSGQGRSTGTRANTGELFF.

Ten or more counts support this clonotype. The chain is built from TRBV9 and TRBJ2-3; D possibly corresponds to TRBD2 (5 bases). The CDR3 has 15 amino acids. In germline, CDR1 is SGDLS, CDR2 YYNGEE. Trimming removed 0 bases from V and 5 bases from J, with 13 bases in between. CDR3 nucleotide sequence: TGTGCCAGCAGCGTAGGAGGGCCCAGCGGAGATACGCAGTATTTT. It encodes CASSVGGPSGDTQYF.

About this clonotype: A much larger clone differs from this one at a single base, so this may be a read error. J is TRBJ2-1 and V is TRBV12-3 or TRBV12-4; no firm D call. This CDR3 has 15 residues. Trimming shortened V by 3 bases and J by 2 bases, and 11 bases separated the two germline ends. In nucleotides, the CDR3 is TGTGCCAGCAGTTTCGCCCGGAGCCCCTACAATGAGCAGTTCTTC. Its translation is CASSFARSPYNEQFF.

Ten or more counts support this clonotype. The chain joins TRBV27 to TRBJ2-1; 10 nucleotides line up with TRBD1. Trimming took 8 bases from V and 5 from J; bases not matched to a gene: 12. Germline lookup yields CDR1 MNHEY and CDR2 SMNVEV (reference sequence). The CDR3 length is 16 residues. CDR3 in DNA: TGTGCCAGCCGCCACCAGGGACAGGGGTTTAACAATGAGCAGTTCTTC. Encoded protein: CASRHQGQGFNNEQFF.

This clonotype came up many times. The rearrangement joins TRBV7-9 to TRBJ1-1, with D possibly matching TRBD1 (6 bases). The CDR3 has 13 residues. V lost 4 bases and J lost 6, with 12 bases in between. Germline V gene data show CDR1 as SEHNR and CDR2 as FQNEAQ (reference sequence). DNA for the CDR3: TGTGCCAGCAGCTCGCCAGGGGCGGCTGAAGCTTTCTTT. Translation gives CASSSPGAAEAFF.